This T cell receptor (beta chain) stems from a study of early T cells in non-severe SARS-CoV-2 infection. Study findings and constraints: VDJdb matching, biased toward anti-spike CD8 responses, missed private and CD4 specificities.

As concerns this clonotype: Its antigen is as yet unknown.

Molecules of cDNA were individually given unique molecular identifiers that were attached to them. MiXCR, applied by TCRdb to the 5' RACE reads, yields one record per CDR3 protein. The sample consists of some 61,000 distinct CDR3 sequences, less than 15% of them appearing once. The sample taken for sequencing was whole blood. This receptor was obtained from an adult who was a healthcare worker with PCR-confirmed SARS-CoV-2 infection or an uninfected control (not recorded which).

This CDR3 is CASSPGLAGNGEQYF. The CDR3 DNA follows: TGTGCCAGCAGCCCCGGACTAGCGGGAAATGGCGAGCAGTACTTC. The chain links TRBV7-2 to TRBJ2-7; TRBD2 matches 12 bases. Germline V gene sequence: CDR1 SGHTA, CDR2 FQGNSA. The CDR3 loop spans 15 amino acids. Germline trimming cut 5 bases from V and 6 bases from J; bases unmatched to any gene: 8.